This is a list of T cell receptor beta chains from one sample in a study of T cell responses to AZD1222 COVID-19 vaccine. Sequencing was performed with immunoSEQ multiplex PCR; in TCRdb, only in-frame clones are kept and a portion is missing. The sample lists around 83,000 clones, about 84% occurring once. Sequencing was performed on peripheral blood, taken on day 0 of AZD1222 vaccination. The receptor set was obtained from an adult in good health. Both conserved end residues are part of each CDR3. A D gene is named only where the DNA matches it firmly. Rows give clone size only sometimes, using once, few, many, or a class for an expanded clone.

D	size	J	V	CDR3	DNA
TRBD1	NA	TRBJ2-1	TRBV7-2	CASSLAAGQGTSNEQFF	TGTGCCAGCAGCTTAGCGGCTGGACAGGGAACTAGCAATGAGCAGTTCTTC
TRBD2	NA	TRBJ2-5	TRBV10-2	CPRIKAGGAQETQYF	TGCCCCAGAATAAAAGCGGGGGGGGCTCAAGAGACCCAGTACTTC
TRBD1	NA	TRBJ1-5	TRBV19	CASRGQGVVSQHF	TGTGCCAGTAGAGGGCAGGGGGTAGTCTCCCAGCATTTT
NA	NA	TRBJ2-7	TRBV12-1	CAPPCGSKVYEQYF	TGTGCCCCACCCTGCGGGTCAAAAGTCTACGAGCAGTACTTC
NA	once	TRBJ2-2	TRBV4-1	CASSLHQGRTGELFF	TGCGCCAGCAGCCTACACCAGGGACGGACCGGGGAGCTGTTTTTT
NA	NA	TRBJ2-7	TRBV28	CASRGNRVDEQYF	TGTGCCAGCAGGGGGAACAGGGTTGACGAGCAGTACTTC
NA	NA	TRBJ1-4	TRBV7-8	CASSLLRDGNEKLFF	TGTGCCAGCAGCCTTCTCCGAGACGGTAATGAAAAACTGTTTTTT
NA	few	TRBJ1-5	TRBV7-2	CASSDAKGRQPQHF	TGTGCCAGCAGCGACGCTAAGGGGCGTCAGCCCCAGCATTTT
NA	NA	TRBJ1-1	TRBV2	CASSQTGTPSRRAFF	TGTGCCAGCAGCCAAACCGGGACCCCATCAAGGCGAGCTTTCTTT
TRBD2	once	TRBJ2-3	TRBV6-5	CASSSPSGGQDTQYF	TGTGCCAGCAGCTCCCCTAGCGGGGGACAAGATACGCAGTATTTT
TRBD1	NA	TRBJ1-1	TRBV3-1/TRBV3-2	CASSQPGQGTEAFF	TGTGCCAGCAGCCAACCGGGACAGGGCACTGAAGCTTTCTTT
TRBD1	NA	TRBJ1-5	TRBV28	CASSSGTASNQPQHF	TGTGCCAGCAGTTCCGGGACAGCGAGCAATCAGCCCCAGCATTTT
TRBD1	NA	TRBJ1-2	TRBV30	CAWSVHVGQGEFGTRGTNYGYTF	TGTGCCTGGAGTGTACACGTGGGACAGGGAGAATTTGGGACCCGTGGGACTAACTATGGCTACACCTTC
NA	NA	TRBJ2-6	TRBV7-9	CATLRWAGAGANVLTF	TGTGCCACCCTACGGTGGGCAGGGGCTGGGGCCAACGTCCTGACTTTC
TRBD1	few	TRBJ1-4	TRBV6-2/TRBV6-3	CASSYLDRWSLGEKLFF	TGTGCCAGCAGTTACCTGGACAGGTGGTCGTTGGGTGAAAAACTGTTTTTT
TRBD1	NA	TRBJ2-3	TRBV11-3	CASSFGTGAYSTDTQYF	TGTGCCAGCAGCTTTGGGACAGGGGCTTATAGCACAGATACGCAGTATTTT
NA	NA	TRBJ1-4	TRBV29-1	CSVEKGSGEKLFF	TGCAGCGTTGAAAAAGGGTCGGGTGAAAAACTGTTTTTT